This T cell receptor beta chain was obtained from a study of blood T cell repertoires in COVID-19. V was pared by 0 bases and J by 4 bases, with 16 bases between. Germline assignment: CDR1 MNHEY and CDR2 SVGAGI. This CDR3 is 16 amino acids long. How the authors handled the data: Scientists estimated how many nucleated cells there were by amplifying reference gene primers. Profiled with immunoSEQ multiplex PCR; TCRdb holds only in-frame clones, not every one. The DNA was the basis for D and trimming; V, J and clone size are from that table. The sample lists 350,000 to 550,000 clones, around 87% occurring once.

The specimen was PBMCs or T cells enriched from blood (not recorded which). This clonotype originated in a man aged 30 to 39 who had recovered from COVID-19. J is TRBJ2-7 and V is TRBV6-5, with a tentative D call TRBD1 (6 bases). CDR3 in DNA: TGTGCCAGCAGTTACTCGTACGTGGTGGGGGCTTACGAGCAGTACTTC. Protein sequence: CASSYSYVVGAYEQYF.